This paragraph covers one TCR beta chain sequence. This sample is drawn from a study of blood T cell repertoires in COVID-19. The wider study: Nucleic acid was either cDNA or gDNA, and it came from T cells, B-cell-depleted T cells, or PBMCs.

The CDR3 length is 14 residues. CDR1 is LGHDT, CDR2 YNNKEL, per germline (reference sequence). Trimming removed 4 bases at V and 7 bases at J, with 11 bases between. Original processing notes: Amplified reference gene primers provided the basis for estimating nucleated cell counts. TCRdb's copy holds only in-frame clones and misses some; the assay was immunoSEQ multiplex PCR. V, J and clone size reflect that table, while D and trimming were determined from the DNA. The sample lists 250,000 to 350,000 clones, roughly nine tenths seen once, with 2% to 2.5% in the top ten. It was during active infection that Seattle patients were enrolled and then longitudinally followed.

The rearrangement joins TRBV3-1 (or the pseudogene TRBV3-2) to TRBJ1-6; D gene ambiguous. Specimen: peripheral blood. This clonotype originated in a woman in her 30s with COVID-19, enrolled during active disease. CDR3 coding DNA: TGTGCCAGCAGCCTAACAGTGGCGAATTCACCCCTCCACTTT. Amino acid sequence: CASSLTVANSPLHF.